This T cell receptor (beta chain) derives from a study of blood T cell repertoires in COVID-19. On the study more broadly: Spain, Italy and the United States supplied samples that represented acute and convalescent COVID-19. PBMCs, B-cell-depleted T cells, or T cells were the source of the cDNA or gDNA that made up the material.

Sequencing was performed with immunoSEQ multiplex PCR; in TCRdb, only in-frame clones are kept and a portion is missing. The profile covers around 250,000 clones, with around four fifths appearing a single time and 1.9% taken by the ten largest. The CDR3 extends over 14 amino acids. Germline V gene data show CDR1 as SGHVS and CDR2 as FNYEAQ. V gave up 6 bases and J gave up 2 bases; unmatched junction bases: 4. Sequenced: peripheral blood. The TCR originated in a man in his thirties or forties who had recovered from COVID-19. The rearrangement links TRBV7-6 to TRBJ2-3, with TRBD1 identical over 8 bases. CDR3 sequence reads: CASRRTGNTDTQYF. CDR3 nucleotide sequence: TGTGCCAGCAGGCGGACAGGGAACACAGATACGCAGTATTTT. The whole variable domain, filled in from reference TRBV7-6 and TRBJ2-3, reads GAGVSQSPRYKVTKRGQDVALRCDPISGHVSLYWYRQALGQGPEFLTYFNYEAQQDKSGLPNDRFSAERPEGSISTLTIQRTEQRDSAMYRCASRRTGNTDTQYFGPGTRLTVL.